This T cell receptor (beta chain) was captured in a study of T cell changes during pregnancy in multiple sclerosis. This CDR3 spans 14 amino acids. Trimming stripped 2 bases from V and 0 bases from J, with 8 bases between. Germline-derived CDR1 and CDR2 are SGHAT and FQNNGV. This clone came up once. Measured with immunoSEQ multiplex PCR; TCRdb has only the in-frame clones, and not every one. The sample has tens of thousands of clones; roughly 90% are singletons. The starting material was CD8+ T cells from peripheral blood mononuclear cells, obtained before pregnancy. The origin of this receptor is a female donor with multiple sclerosis, enrolled in a pregnancy study. V usage is TRBV11-2 and J usage is TRBJ2-7; no reliable D call. CDR3 nucleotides: TGTGCCAGCAGCTTAATTAACTTCTCCTACGAGCAGTACTTC. This encodes CASSLINFSYEQYF.